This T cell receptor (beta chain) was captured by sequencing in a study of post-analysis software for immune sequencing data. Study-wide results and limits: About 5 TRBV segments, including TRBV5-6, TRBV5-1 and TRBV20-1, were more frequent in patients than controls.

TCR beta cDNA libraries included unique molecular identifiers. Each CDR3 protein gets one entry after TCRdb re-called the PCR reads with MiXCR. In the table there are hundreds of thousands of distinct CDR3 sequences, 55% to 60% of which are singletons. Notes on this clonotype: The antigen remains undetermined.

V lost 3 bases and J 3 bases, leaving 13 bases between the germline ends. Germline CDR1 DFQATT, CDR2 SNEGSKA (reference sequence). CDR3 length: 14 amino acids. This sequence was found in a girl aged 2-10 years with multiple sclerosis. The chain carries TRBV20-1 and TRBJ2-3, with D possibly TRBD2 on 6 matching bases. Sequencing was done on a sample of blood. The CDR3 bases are TGCAGTGCTAGTCCAGCTCGGGGGACAGATACGCAGTATTTT. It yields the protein CSASPARGTDTQYF.